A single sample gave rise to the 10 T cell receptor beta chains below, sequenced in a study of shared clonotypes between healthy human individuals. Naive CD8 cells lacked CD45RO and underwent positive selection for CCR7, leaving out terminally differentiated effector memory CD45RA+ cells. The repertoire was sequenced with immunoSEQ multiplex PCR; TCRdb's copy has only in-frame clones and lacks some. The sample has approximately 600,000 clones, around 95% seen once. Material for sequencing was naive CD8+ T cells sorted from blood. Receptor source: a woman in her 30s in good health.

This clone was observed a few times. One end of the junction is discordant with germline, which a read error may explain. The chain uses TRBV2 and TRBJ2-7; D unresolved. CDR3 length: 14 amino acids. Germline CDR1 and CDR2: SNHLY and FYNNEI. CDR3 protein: CASSAPPPSDEQYF. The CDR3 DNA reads TGTGCCAGCAGTGCGCCCCCGCCCTCCGACGAGCAGTACTTC.

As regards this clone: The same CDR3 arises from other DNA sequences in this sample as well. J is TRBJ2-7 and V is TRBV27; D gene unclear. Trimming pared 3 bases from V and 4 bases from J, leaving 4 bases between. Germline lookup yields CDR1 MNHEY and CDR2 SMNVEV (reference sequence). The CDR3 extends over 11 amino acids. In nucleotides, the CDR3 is TGTGCCAGCAGTTTTAATTACGAGCAGTACTTC. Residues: CASSFNYEQYF.

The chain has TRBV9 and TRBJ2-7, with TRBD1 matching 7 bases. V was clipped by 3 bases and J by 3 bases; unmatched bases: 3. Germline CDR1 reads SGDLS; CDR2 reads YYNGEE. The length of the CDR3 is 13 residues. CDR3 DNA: TGTGCCAGCAGCGAGGGACAGAACTACGAGCAGTACTTC. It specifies CASSEGQNYEQYF.

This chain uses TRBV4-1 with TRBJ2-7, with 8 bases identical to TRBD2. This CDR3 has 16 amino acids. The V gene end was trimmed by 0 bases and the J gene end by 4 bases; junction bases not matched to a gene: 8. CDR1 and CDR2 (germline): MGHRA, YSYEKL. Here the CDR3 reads CASSQEGLTSGYEQYF. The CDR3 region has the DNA TGCGCCAGCAGCCAAGAAGGTCTTACTAGCGGATACGAGCAGTACTTC.

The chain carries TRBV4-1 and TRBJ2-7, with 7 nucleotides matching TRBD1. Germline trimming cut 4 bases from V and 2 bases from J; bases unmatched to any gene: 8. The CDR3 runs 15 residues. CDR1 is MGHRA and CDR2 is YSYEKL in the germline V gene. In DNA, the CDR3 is TGCGCCAGCAGCCTCACCCAGGACAGGACCTACGAGCAGTACTTC. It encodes CASSLTQDRTYEQYF.

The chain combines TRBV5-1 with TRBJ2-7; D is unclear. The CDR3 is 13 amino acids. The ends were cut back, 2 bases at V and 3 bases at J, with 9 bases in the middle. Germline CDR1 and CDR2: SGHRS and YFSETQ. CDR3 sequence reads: CASSFGFNYEQYF. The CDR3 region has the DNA TGCGCCAGCAGCTTCGGCTTCAACTACGAGCAGTACTTC.

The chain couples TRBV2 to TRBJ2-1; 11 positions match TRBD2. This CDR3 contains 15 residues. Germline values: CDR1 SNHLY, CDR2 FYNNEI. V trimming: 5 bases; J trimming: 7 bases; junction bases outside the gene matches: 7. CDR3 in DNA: TGTGCCAGCAGTTTTCGGACTAGCGGGTCTAATGAGCAGTTCTTC. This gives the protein CASSFRTSGSNEQFF.

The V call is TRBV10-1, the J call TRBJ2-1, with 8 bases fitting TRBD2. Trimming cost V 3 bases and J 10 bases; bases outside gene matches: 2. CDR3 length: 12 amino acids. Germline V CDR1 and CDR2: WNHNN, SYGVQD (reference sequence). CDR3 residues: CASSEWTSEQFF. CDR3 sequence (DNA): TGCGCCAGCAGTGAATGGACTAGCGAGCAGTTCTTC.

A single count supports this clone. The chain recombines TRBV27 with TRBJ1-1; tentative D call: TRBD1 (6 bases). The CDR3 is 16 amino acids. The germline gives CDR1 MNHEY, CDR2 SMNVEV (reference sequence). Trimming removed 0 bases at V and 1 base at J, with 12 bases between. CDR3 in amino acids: CASSLSRGLENTEAFF. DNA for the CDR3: TGTGCCAGCAGTTTATCGCGGGGGCTAGAGAACACTGAAGCTTTCTTT.

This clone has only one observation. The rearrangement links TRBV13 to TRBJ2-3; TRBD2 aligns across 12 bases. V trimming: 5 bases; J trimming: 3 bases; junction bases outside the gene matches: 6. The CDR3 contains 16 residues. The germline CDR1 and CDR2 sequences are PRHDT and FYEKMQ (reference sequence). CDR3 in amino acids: CASSPRLAGETDTQYF. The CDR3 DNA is TGTGCCAGCAGCCCACGACTAGCGGGAGAGACAGATACGCAGTATTTT.